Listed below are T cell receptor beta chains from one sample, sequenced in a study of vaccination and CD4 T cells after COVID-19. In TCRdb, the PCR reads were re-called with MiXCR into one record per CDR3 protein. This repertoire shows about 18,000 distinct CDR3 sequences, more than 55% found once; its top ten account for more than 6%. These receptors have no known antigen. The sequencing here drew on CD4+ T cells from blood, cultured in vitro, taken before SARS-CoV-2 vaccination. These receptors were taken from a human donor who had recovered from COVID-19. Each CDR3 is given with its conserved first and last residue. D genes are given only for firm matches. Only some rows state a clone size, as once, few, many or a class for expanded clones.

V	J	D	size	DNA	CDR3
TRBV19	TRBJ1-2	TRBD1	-	TGTGCCAGTAGTATTCCCGGGACAGCGATCTATGGCTACACCTTC	CASSIPGTAIYGYTF
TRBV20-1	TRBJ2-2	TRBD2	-	TGCAGTGCCCTGGGCGGGAGTTACACCGGGGAGCTGTTTTTT	CSALGGSYTGELFF
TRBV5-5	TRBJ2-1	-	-	TGTGCCAGCAGCTTGGCACTGGACTGGGCTTACAATGAGCAGTTCTTC	CASSLALDWAYNEQFF
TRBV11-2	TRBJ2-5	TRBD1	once	TGTGCCAGCAGCTTAGACGCGGCGACAGGGGGCGCGTGGAGCGGGAGCCAAGAGACCCAGTACTTC	CASSLDAATGGAWSGSQETQYF
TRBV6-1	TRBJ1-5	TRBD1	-	TGTGCCAGCAGTGTCGACAGGGGGCGTCGGCCCCAGCATTTT	CASSVDRGRRPQHF
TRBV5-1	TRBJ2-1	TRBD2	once	TGCGCCAGCAGCTTGGAGGCTAGCGGGAGGGAAGAGGTCTTC	CASSLEASGREEVF
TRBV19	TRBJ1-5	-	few	TGTGCCAGTAGTGGGTCCGTTCTATCGAAGCCCCAGCATTTT	CASSGSVLSKPQHF
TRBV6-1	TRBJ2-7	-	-	TGTGCCAGCAGTAGGGGTAGTAGGAACGAGCAGTACTTC	CASSRGSRNEQYF
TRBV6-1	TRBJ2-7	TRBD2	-	TGTGCCAGCAGAAATAGCGGGCGGCAGTACTTC	CASRNSGRQYF
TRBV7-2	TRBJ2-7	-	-	TGTGCCAGCAGCCTAGAGACAGGTATACACGAGCAGTACTTC	CASSLETGIHEQYF
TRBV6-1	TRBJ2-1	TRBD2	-	TGTGCCAGCAGTGCCGCATGGACTAGCGGGCTATCCTACAATGAGCAGTTCTTC	CASSAAWTSGLSYNEQFF
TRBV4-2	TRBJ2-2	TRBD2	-	TGTGCCAGCAGCCAACCTAGCGGGAGGTACACCGGGGAGCTGTTTTTT	CASSQPSGRYTGELFF
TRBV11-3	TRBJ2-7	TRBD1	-	TGTGCCAGCAGCCAGGGGGTCGGACAGGGTTATGACGAGCAGTACTTC	CASSQGVGQGYDEQYF
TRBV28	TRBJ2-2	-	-	TGTGCCGCCAGCAGGACTTACGGGAGTGACGCCACCGGGGAGCTGTTTTTT	CAASRTYGSDATGELFF
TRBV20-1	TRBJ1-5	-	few	TGCAGTGCTAGAGGCGGTAGCAATCAGCCCCAGCATTTT	CSARGGSNQPQHF
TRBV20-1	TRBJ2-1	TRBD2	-	TGCAGTGCCGCGGGGACTAGTGGAGGCAATGAGCAGTTCTTC	CSAAGTSGGNEQFF
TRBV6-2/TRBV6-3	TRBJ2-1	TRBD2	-	TGTGCCAGCAGTTACGCGTCTGGGCTAGCGGGAGAGGAGCAGTTCTTC	CASSYASGLAGEEQFF
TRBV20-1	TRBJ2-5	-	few	TGCAGTGCTAGAGATGAATACGGCGAGACCCAGTACTTC	CSARDEYGETQYF
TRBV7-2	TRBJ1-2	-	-	TGTGCCAGCAGCTCACAGGGAGGGGGGAACTATGGCTACACCTTC	CASSSQGGGNYGYTF
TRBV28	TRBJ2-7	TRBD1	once	TGTGCCAGCAGTCCGACCGCCTGGGGACAGGGAGTATACGAGCAGTACTTC	CASSPTAWGQGVYEQYF
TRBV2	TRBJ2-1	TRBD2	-	TGTGCCAGCGGGGCCGTTGTGGTAGCGGGGTGGGCGTTCTTC	CASGAVVVAGWAFF
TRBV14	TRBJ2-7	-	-	TGTGCCAGCAGCCAAGTTGACGGGGGAATAGGCGACGAGCAGTACTTC	CASSQVDGGIGDEQYF
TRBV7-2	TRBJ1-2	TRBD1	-	TGTGCCAGCAGCTTAGGTGGCAGGGGGGTACTTGGCTACACCTTC	CASSLGGRGVLGYTF
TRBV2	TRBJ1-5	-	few	TGTGCCAGCACCGCTCTGTCTGGTACTCAGCCCCAGCATTTT	CASTALSGTQPQHF
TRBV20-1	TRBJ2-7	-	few	TGCAGTGCTAGCGGCATACAGGGAAAGGACTACGAGCAGTACTTC	CSASGIQGKDYEQYF
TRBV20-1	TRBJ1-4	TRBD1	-	TGCAGTGCTAGCGGGACAGGGGTTGGTAATGAAAAACTGTTTTTT	CSASGTGVGNEKLFF
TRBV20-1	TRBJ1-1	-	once	TGCAGTGCTATTTTTTCGGGGGACACTGAAGCTTTCTTT	CSAIFSGDTEAFF
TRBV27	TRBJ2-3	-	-	TGTGCCAGCAGTCGGCGACTAGGCACAGATACGCAGTATTTT	CASSRRLGTDTQYF
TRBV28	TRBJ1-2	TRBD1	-	TGTGCCAGCAGCCGGACAGGGTATGGCTACACCTTC	CASSRTGYGYTF
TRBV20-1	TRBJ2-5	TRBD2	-	TGCAGTGCCTTGGGACTAGCGGGTGAACAGAAGACCCAGTACTTC	CSALGLAGEQKTQYF
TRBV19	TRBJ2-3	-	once	TGTGCCAGTCGATGGGGGGGCCGGACAGATACGCAGTATTTT	CASRWGGRTDTQYF
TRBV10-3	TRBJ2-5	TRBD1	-	TGTGCCATCAGTGGGAGACAGGGACCCTCAGAGACCCAGTACTTC	CAISGRQGPSETQYF
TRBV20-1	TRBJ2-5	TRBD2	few	TGCAGTGCTAAGGAGCGGGAGTCGGGAGAGACCCAGTACTTC	CSAKERESGETQYF